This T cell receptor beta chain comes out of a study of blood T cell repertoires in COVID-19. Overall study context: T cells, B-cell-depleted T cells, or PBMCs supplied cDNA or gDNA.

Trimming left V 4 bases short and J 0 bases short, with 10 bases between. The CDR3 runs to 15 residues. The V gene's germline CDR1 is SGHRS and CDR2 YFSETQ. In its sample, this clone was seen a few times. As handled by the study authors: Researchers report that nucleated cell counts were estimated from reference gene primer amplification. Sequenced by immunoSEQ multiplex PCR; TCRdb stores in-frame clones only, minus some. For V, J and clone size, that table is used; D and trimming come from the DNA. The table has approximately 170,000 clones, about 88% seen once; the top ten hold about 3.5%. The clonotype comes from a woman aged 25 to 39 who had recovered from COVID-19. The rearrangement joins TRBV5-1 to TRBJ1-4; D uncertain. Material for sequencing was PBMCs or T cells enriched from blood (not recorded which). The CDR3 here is CASSPYSATNEKLFF. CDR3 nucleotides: TGCGCCAGCAGCCCCTACAGTGCAACTAATGAAAAACTGTTTTTT.